This TCR beta chain was observed in a study of shared clonotypes between healthy human individuals. CDR3 length: 16 residues. Germline assignment: CDR1 MNHNS and CDR2 SASEGT. Trimming cost V 2 bases and J 1 base; bases outside gene matches: 4. In the sorted-subset replicate PCRs, around 0.2 ug DNA, around 32,000 T cell genomes, was used. Clones were read by immunoSEQ multiplex PCR, and TCRdb kept only the in-frame ones, dropping some. The sample consists of approximately 1,500,000 clones, roughly 97% of them appearing once. In regard to this clone: The same CDR3 is also encoded by other DNA sequences in this sample.

Specimen: naive CD4+ T cells sorted from blood. Specified subset: CD45RA+ positively selected. The sequence derives from a man aged 25-40 years in good health. The V call is TRBV6-1, the J call TRBJ2-3, with 9 bases fitting TRBD2. The CDR3 region has the DNA TGTGCCAGCAGTGAACGATTAGCGGGGGGCACAGATACGCAGTATTTT. Translation gives CASSERLAGGTDTQYF.